This T cell receptor beta chain derives from a study of blood T cells in healthy people across ages. Using a J-beta primer mix together with a sample-barcoded 5' primer, a second PCR was run for roughly 7 to 11 cycles. All cDNA molecules were each tagged by a template-switch adaptor with 12 random nucleotides. TCRdb processed the 5' RACE reads anew with MiXCR; each CDR3 protein has one entry. This table has 660,000 or so distinct CDR3 sequences, 45% to 65% appearing once. The CDR3 is made up of 14 amino acids. Germline V gene lookup returns CDR1 MDHEN and CDR2 SYDVKM. V trimming: 4 bases; J trimming: 4 bases; junction bases outside the gene matches: 6. Study-wide points: Naive and antigen-experienced cells could not be conclusively compared, given unsorted PBMCs. Among long-lived donors, naive CD4+ cells were more numerous and diversity higher than in aged donors.

For this clonotype: Its antigen is still unknown.

The TCR comes from a man aged 55 to 70 in good health. The sequenced material came from blood. V and J are TRBV28 and TRBJ2-7; 8 nucleotides line up with TRBD1. CDR3 nucleotide sequence: TGTGCCAGCAGTTCTCCACAGGGGGGTTACGAGCAGTACTTC. Translating gives CASSSPQGGYEQYF.